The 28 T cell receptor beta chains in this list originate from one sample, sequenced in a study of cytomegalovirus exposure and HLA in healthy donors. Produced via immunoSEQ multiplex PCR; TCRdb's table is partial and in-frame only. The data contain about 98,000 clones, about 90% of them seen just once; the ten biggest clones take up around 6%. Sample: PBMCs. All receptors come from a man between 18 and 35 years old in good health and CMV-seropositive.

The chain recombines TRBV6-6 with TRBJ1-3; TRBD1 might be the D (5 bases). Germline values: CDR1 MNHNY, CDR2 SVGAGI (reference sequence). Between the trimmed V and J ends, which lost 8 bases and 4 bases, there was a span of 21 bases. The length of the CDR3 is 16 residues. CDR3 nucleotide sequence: TGTGCCAGCCACCATACTCCAGACAGCATCGGAAACACCATATATTTT. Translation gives CASHHTPDSIGNTIYF.

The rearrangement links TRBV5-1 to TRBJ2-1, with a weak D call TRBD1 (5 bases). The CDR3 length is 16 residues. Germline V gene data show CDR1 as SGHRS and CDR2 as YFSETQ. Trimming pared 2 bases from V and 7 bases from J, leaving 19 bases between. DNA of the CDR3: TGCGCCAGCAGCTTCGGCAGGGTTGGCCTTGGGAATGAGCAGTTCTTC. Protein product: CASSFGRVGLGNEQFF.

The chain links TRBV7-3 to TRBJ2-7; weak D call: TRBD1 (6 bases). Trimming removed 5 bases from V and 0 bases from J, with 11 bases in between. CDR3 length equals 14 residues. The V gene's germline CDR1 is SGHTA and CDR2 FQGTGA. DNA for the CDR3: TGTGCCAGCAGCCGTACAGGGAGCTCCTACGAGCAGTACTTC. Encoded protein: CASSRTGSSYEQYF.

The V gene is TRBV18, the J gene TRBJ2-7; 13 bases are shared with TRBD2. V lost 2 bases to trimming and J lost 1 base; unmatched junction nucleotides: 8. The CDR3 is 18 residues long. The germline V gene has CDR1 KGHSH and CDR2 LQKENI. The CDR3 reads CASSPFVRTSGSSYEQYF. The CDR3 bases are TGTGCCAGCTCACCATTCGTTAGGACTAGCGGGAGTTCCTACGAGCAGTACTTC.

CDR3 sequence (DNA): TGTGCCAGCACCGACACCGGGACTAGCGGCTACAATGAGCAGTTCTTC. Translating it yields CASTDTGTSGYNEQFF. The chain joins TRBV7-2 to TRBJ2-1; 11 bases fit TRBD2. Germline values: CDR1 SGHTA, CDR2 FQGNSA. CDR3 length: 16 amino acids. The ends lost 7 bases at V and 3 bases at J; junction bases unmatched: 8.

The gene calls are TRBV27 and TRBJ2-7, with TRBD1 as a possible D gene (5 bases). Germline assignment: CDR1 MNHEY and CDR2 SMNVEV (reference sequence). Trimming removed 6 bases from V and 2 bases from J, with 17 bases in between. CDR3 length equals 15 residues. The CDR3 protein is CASRPDQGYAYEQYF. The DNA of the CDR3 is TGTGCCAGCAGACCCGATCAGGGATACGCCTACGAGCAGTACTTC.

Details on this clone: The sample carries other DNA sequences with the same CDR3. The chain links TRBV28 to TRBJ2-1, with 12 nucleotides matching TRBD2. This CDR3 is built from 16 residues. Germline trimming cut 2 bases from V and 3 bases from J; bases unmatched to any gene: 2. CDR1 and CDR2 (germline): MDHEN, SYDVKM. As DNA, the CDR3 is TGTGCCAGCAGTTTACTGACTAGCGGGAGCTACAATGAGCAGTTCTTC. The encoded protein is CASSLLTSGSYNEQFF.

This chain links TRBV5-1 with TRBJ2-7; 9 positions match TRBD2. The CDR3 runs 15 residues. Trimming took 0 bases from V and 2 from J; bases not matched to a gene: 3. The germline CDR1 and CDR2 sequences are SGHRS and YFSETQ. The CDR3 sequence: CASSLVAGGTYEQYF. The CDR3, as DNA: TGCGCCAGCAGCTTGGTCGCGGGGGGGACCTACGAGCAGTACTTC.

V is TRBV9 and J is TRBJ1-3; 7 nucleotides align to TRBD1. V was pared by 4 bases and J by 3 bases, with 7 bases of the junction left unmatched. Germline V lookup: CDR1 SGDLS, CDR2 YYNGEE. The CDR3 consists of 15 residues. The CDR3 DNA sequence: TGTGCCAGCAGCCTTCACGGGACAGTTGGAAACACCATATATTTT. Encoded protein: CASSLHGTVGNTIYF.

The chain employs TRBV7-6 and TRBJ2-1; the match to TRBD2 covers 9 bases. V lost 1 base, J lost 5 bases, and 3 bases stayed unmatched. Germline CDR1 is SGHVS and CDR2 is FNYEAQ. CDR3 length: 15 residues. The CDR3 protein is CASSLGGGAHNEQFF. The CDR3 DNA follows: TGTGCCAGCAGCTTAGGCGGGGGGGCCCACAATGAGCAGTTCTTC.

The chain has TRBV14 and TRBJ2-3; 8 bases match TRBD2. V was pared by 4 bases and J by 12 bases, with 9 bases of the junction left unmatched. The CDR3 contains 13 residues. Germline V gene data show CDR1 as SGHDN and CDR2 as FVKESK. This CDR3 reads CASSLSGAEPQYF. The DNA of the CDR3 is TGTGCCAGCAGCCTTAGCGGGGCCGAACCACAGTATTTT. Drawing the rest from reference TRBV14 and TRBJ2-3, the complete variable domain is EAGVTQFPSHSVIEKGQTVTLRCDPISGHDNLYWYRRVMGKEIKFLLHFVKESKQDESGMPNNRFLAERTGGTYSTLKVQPAELEDSGVYFCASSLSGAEPQYFGPGTRLTVL.

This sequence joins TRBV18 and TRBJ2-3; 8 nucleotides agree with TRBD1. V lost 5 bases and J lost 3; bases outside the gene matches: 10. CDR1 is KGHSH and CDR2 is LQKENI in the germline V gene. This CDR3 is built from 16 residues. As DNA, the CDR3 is TGTGCCAGCTCATCCGACCAGGGGGCAGGTACAGATACGCAGTATTTT. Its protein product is CASSSDQGAGTDTQYF.

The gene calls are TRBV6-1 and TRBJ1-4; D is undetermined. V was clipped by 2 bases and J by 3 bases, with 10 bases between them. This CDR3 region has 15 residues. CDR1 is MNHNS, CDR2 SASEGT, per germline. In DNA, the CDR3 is TGTGCCAGCAGTGAAAGGCGGGCATCTAATGAAAAACTGTTTTTT. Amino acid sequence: CASSERRASNEKLFF.

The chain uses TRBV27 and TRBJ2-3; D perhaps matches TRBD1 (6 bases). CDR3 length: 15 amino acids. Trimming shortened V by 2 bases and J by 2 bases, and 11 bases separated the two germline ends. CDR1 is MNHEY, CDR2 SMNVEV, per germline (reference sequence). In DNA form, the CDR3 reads TGTGCCAGCAGTTTAGGGGGCTCAAACACAGATACGCAGTATTTT. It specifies CASSLGGSNTDTQYF.

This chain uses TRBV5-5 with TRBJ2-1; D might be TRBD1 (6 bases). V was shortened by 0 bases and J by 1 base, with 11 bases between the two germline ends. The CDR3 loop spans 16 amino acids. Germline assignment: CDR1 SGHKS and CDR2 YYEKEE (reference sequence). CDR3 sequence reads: CASSLGGQFSYNEQFF. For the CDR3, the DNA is TGTGCCAGCAGCTTGGGGGGACAATTTTCCTACAATGAGCAGTTCTTC.

The CDR3 bases are TGTGCCAGCAGCTTAGGGACAGGGTGGGGAGAGACCCAGTACTTC. Amino acid sequence: CASSLGTGWGETQYF. J is TRBJ2-5 and V is TRBV7-9; TRBD1 matches 8 bases. V trimming: 1 base; J trimming: 4 bases; junction bases outside the gene matches: 5. The CDR3 spans 15 residues. Germline CDR1 is SEHNR and CDR2 is FQNEAQ (reference sequence).

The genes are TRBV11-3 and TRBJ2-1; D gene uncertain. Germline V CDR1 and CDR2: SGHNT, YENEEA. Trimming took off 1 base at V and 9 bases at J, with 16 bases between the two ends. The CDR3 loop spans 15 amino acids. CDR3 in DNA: TGTGCCAGCAGCTTAGTGGCGGTCGAATCTTCTGAGCAGTTCTTC. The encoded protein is CASSLVAVESSEQFF.

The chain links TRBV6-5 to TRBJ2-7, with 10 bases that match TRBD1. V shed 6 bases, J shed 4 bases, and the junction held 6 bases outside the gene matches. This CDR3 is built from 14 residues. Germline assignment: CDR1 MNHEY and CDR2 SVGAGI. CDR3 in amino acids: CASSGTGDRYEQYF. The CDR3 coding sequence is TGTGCCAGCAGCGGGACAGGGGATCGTTACGAGCAGTACTTC.

The CDR3 loop reads CASSIGTSGKQFF. DNA for the CDR3: TGTGCCAGCAGTATAGGGACTAGCGGGAAGCAGTTCTTC. This chain joins TRBV27 and TRBJ2-1; 13 bases match TRBD2. The J segment lost 11 bases and the V segment lost 5 bases, leaving 3 bases of the junction unmatched. This CDR3 has 13 amino acids. CDR1 and CDR2 from the germline V gene are MNHEY and SMNVEV (reference sequence).

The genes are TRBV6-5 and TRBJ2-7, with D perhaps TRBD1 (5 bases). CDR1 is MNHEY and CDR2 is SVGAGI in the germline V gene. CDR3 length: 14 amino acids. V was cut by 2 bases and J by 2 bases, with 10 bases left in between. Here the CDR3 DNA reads TGTGCCAGCAGTTACAGTAGGGGAACCTACGAGCAGTACTTC. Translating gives CASSYSRGTYEQYF.

The DNA for the CDR3 is TGTGCCAGCAGCTTGGGATCAGGGGACGGGGCCAACGTCCTGACTTTC. It specifies CASSLGSGDGANVLTF. The chain is built from TRBV5-6 and TRBJ2-6; D possibly corresponds to TRBD1 (6 bases). The CDR3 length is 16 residues. V was shortened by 0 bases and J by 4 bases, with 11 bases between the two germline ends. Germline V gives CDR1 SGHDT, CDR2 YYEEEE.

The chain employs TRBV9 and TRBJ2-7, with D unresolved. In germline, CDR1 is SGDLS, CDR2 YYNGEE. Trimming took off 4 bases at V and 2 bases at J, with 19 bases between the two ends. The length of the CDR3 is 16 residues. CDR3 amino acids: CASSPSGRPLAYEQYF. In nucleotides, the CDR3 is TGTGCCAGCAGCCCTTCTGGCAGGCCGCTTGCCTACGAGCAGTACTTC.

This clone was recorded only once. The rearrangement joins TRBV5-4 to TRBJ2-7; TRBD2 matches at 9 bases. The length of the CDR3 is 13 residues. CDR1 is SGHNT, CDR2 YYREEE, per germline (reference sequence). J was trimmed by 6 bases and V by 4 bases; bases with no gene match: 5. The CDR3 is CASSPSAGGEQYF. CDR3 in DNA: TGTGCCAGCAGCCCATCAGCGGGAGGCGAGCAGTACTTC.

The CDR3 nucleotides are TGTGCCAGCAGCGGCCACAGGGGATGGACTGAAGCTTTCTTT. Amino acid sequence: CASSGHRGWTEAFF. The J gene is TRBJ1-1, the V gene TRBV5-6, with TRBD1 matching 7 bases. The V and J ends lost 4 bases and 5 bases, in that order; junction bases with no gene match: 8. This CDR3 is 14 amino acids long. CDR1 is SGHDT and CDR2 is YYEEEE in the germline V gene.

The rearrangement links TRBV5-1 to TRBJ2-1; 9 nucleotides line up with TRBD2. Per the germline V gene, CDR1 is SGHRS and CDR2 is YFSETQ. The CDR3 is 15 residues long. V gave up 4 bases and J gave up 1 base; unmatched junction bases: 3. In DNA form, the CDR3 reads TGCGCCAGCAGCCAGACTAGCGGATCCTACAATGAGCAGTTCTTC. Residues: CASSQTSGSYNEQFF.

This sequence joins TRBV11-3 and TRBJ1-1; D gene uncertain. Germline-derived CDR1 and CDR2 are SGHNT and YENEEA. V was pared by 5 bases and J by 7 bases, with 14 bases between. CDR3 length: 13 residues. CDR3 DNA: TGTGCCAGCAGCCGCACAAGAAGCGGTGAAGCTTTCTTT. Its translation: CASSRTRSGEAFF.

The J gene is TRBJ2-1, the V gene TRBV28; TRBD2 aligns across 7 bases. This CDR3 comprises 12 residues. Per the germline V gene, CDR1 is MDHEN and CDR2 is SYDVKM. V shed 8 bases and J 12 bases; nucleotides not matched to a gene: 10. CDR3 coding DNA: TGTGCCAGCGAAAGCCAGACTAGCCTGCAGTTCTTC. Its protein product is CASESQTSLQFF.

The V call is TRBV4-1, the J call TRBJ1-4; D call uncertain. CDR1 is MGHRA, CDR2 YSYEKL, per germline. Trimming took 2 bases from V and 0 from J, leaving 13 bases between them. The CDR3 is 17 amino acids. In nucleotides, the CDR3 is TGCGCCAGCAGCCAATCAGGTTTAGACGCAACTAATGAAAAACTGTTTTTT. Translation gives CASSQSGLDATNEKLFF.